This T cell receptor beta chain was sequenced in a study of cytomegalovirus exposure and HLA in healthy donors. General study findings and limits: Analysis was performed later, and it showed HLA-associated TCR beta chains to be more clonally expanded than equally common others. Within an earlier analysis, most TCR beta V segments proved productive either about 90% or about 30% of the time.

Primers for the PCR totalled 60 Vbeta and 13 Jbeta. As processed by the authors: Around 76 million unique TCR beta chains, roughly 11 million shared, were counted in a later analysis. TCRdb's table, derived via immunoSEQ multiplex PCR, lists solely in-frame clones and lacks some. From that table come the V and J calls and clone size; the DNA was used to work out D and trimming. Of some 110,000 clones in the sample, around 83% were seen once. For this clone: What it binds is not known.

The receptor comes from a man in his thirties or forties in good health and CMV-seropositive. The sequencing sample was made of PBMCs.

CDR3 sequence: CASSLGTGGRETQYF. The CDR3 DNA sequence: TGTGCCAGCAGCCTCGGGACAGGGGGCCGGGAGACCCAGTACTTC. The chain is built from TRBV5-4 and TRBJ2-5; 12 bases align to TRBD1. CDR3 length equals 15 residues. Looked up from germline, CDR1 is SGHNT and CDR2 is YYREEE (reference sequence). V lost 4 bases, J lost 5 bases, and 6 bases stayed unmatched.